This is a list of T cell receptor beta chains from one sample in a study of blood T cell repertoires in COVID-19. The repertoire was sequenced with immunoSEQ multiplex PCR; TCRdb's copy has only in-frame clones and lacks some. The table lists 16,000 or so clones, around 87% of them singletons. The sequenced sample consisted of peripheral blood. The origin of the receptors is a human donor in a cohort sampled during active COVID-19. The CDR3 runs from the conserved cysteine through the conserved F or W. D genes are given only for firm matches. A row's size may be missing; if present it is once, few, many or a size class.

J gene: TRBJ2-1; clone size: .; V gene: TRBV7-2; D gene: TRBD2; CDR3 DNA: TGTGCCAGCAGCCGGGGACTAGCACTGTACAATGAGCAGTTCTTC; CDR3 protein: CASSRGLALYNEQFF
J gene: TRBJ2-5; clone size: .; V gene: TRBV18; D gene: .; CDR3 DNA: TGTGCCAGCTCACCACCGGTCCCGACAAAAGAGACCCAGTACTTC; CDR3 protein: CASSPPVPTKETQYF
J gene: TRBJ2-4; clone size: .; V gene: TRBV7-2; D gene: .; CDR3 DNA: TGTGCCAGCAGACCTCAGGGCCCCGTAGCCAAAAACATTCAGTACTTC; CDR3 protein: CASRPQGPVAKNIQYF
J gene: TRBJ1-1; clone size: few; V gene: TRBV25-1; D gene: .; CDR3 DNA: TGTGCCAGTAGACAGACGTTCGAAGCTTTCTTT; CDR3 protein: CASRQTFEAFF
J gene: TRBJ1-1; clone size: .; V gene: TRBV19; D gene: .; CDR3 DNA: TGTGCCAGTAGTTCACAGATAAACACTGAAGCTTTCTTT; CDR3 protein: CASSSQINTEAFF
J gene: TRBJ2-7; clone size: .; V gene: TRBV5-4; D gene: .; CDR3 DNA: TGTGCCAGCAGAGGAACAGGGCCCTACGAGCAGTACTTC; CDR3 protein: CASRGTGPYEQYF
J gene: TRBJ1-2; clone size: .; V gene: TRBV7-9; D gene: TRBD1; CDR3 DNA: TGTGCCAGCAGCCCGAAGTCCCGGGACAGGGAGAAGCGATTTGCGGGGACCTTC; CDR3 protein: CASSPKSRDREKRFAGTF
J gene: TRBJ2-7; clone size: .; V gene: TRBV6-2/TRBV6-3; D gene: TRBD1; CDR3 DNA: TGTGCCAGCAGTTCCTACACGGACAGGGGTACTAACCCCCCACCTTACGAGCAGTACTTC; CDR3 protein: CASSSYTDRGTNPPPYEQYF
J gene: TRBJ2-3; clone size: .; V gene: TRBV5-5; D gene: TRBD2; CDR3 DNA: TGTGCCAGCAGCTGGACACTAGCGGCATCCGCGGATACGCAGTATTTT; CDR3 protein: CASSWTLAASADTQYF
J gene: TRBJ2-3; clone size: once; V gene: TRBV7-9; D gene: .; CDR3 DNA: TGTGCCAGCAGCCCTCGGGGGACCGGCTTCACAGATACGCAGTATTTT; CDR3 protein: CASSPRGTGFTDTQYF
J gene: TRBJ2-1; clone size: .; V gene: TRBV19; D gene: TRBD2; CDR3 DNA: TGTGCCAGTAGTACTAGCGGGGGGCTCAATGAGCAGTTCTTC; CDR3 protein: CASSTSGGLNEQFF
J gene: TRBJ2-7; clone size: .; V gene: TRBV5-1; D gene: TRBD1; CDR3 DNA: TGCGCCAGCAGCTTGGGCTTAGATAACAGGGGTATCTACGAGCAGTACTTC; CDR3 protein: CASSLGLDNRGIYEQYF
J gene: TRBJ1-2; clone size: .; V gene: TRBV15; D gene: .; CDR3 DNA: TGTGCCACCAGCAGAGATCTCCAGGGAGGCTACACCTTC; CDR3 protein: CATSRDLQGGYTF
J gene: TRBJ2-6; clone size: once; V gene: TRBV7-8; D gene: .; CDR3 DNA: TGTGCCAGCAGCTCGCCAGGTTGGGGGGTTGGGGCCAACGTCCTGACTTTC; CDR3 protein: CASSSPGWGVGANVLTF
J gene: TRBJ1-5; clone size: .; V gene: TRBV10-3; D gene: .; CDR3 DNA: TGTGCCATCAGTGCGGGTGTCGGCAATCAGCCCCAGCATTTT; CDR3 protein: CAISAGVGNQPQHF
J gene: TRBJ1-2; clone size: few; V gene: TRBV28; D gene: TRBD1; CDR3 DNA: TGTGCCAGCAGTCCCATCGGGACAGGGGGCTATGGCTACACCTTC; CDR3 protein: CASSPIGTGGYGYTF
J gene: TRBJ1-2; clone size: .; V gene: TRBV5-5; D gene: .; CDR3 DNA: TGTGCCAGCAGCCTGGACACCGCGGGAGGCTACACCTTC; CDR3 protein: CASSLDTAGGYTF
J gene: TRBJ2-2; clone size: once; V gene: TRBV11-3; D gene: TRBD1; CDR3 DNA: TGTGCCAGCAGCCTCGGGACAGGGGTTCTCGGGGAGCTGTTTTTT; CDR3 protein: CASSLGTGVLGELFF
J gene: TRBJ2-7; clone size: few; V gene: TRBV19; D gene: TRBD1; CDR3 DNA: TGTGCCAGTAGTAGCCCGGGACAGGGGTTTCGGGAGCAGTACTTC; CDR3 protein: CASSSPGQGFREQYF
J gene: TRBJ1-2; clone size: .; V gene: TRBV2; D gene: .; CDR3 DNA: TGTGCCAGCAGTGGAACCCGCCTAGGACAGCTCTATGGCTACACCTTC; CDR3 protein: CASSGTRLGQLYGYTF
J gene: TRBJ2-6; clone size: .; V gene: TRBV7-6; D gene: .; CDR3 DNA: TGTGCCAGCAGCGATACATTCTCTGGGGCCAACGTCCTGACTTTC; CDR3 protein: CASSDTFSGANVLTF
J gene: TRBJ1-5; clone size: .; V gene: TRBV6-5; D gene: .; CDR3 DNA: TGTGCCAGCCGACGACAGCCCAATCAGCCCCAGCATTTT; CDR3 protein: CASRRQPNQPQHF
J gene: TRBJ2-7; clone size: medium-sized; V gene: TRBV14; D gene: TRBD2; CDR3 DNA: TGTGCCAGCAGCCAATCCCGACTAGCGGGGGGGACCTACGAGCAGTACTTC; CDR3 protein: CASSQSRLAGGTYEQYF
J gene: TRBJ2-7; clone size: medium-sized; V gene: TRBV5-1; D gene: TRBD1; CDR3 DNA: TGCGCCAGCAGCGTCGGACAGGGGTCCTACGAGCAGTACTTC; CDR3 protein: CASSVGQGSYEQYF
J gene: TRBJ2-7; clone size: .; V gene: TRBV29-1; D gene: TRBD1; CDR3 DNA: TGCAGCGTCCGGGACAGACCGGAGGAGCAGTACTTC; CDR3 protein: CSVRDRPEEQYF
J gene: TRBJ1-2; clone size: .; V gene: TRBV12-5; D gene: TRBD1; CDR3 DNA: TGTGCTAGTGGTTCCGAAGGGGACAGCCGCTATGGCTACACCTTC; CDR3 protein: CASGSEGDSRYGYTF